One sample yielded the 7 T cell receptor beta chains listed below, sequenced in a study of breast tumors, draining lymph nodes, adjacent tissues. Each CDR3 protein gets one entry after TCRdb re-called the multiplex PCR reads with MiXCR. Among roughly 80,000 distinct CDR3 sequences listed, approximately 20% were seen once. The lymph nodes were axillary draining lymph nodes from breast cancer patients. The sequenced sample consisted of axillary lymph node tissue. These TCRs come from a female donor with breast cancer. Some clones in this sample may be carry-over from other donors' samples.

This clonotype has ten or more counts. This chain connects TRBV29-1 to TRBJ2-3, with 9 nucleotides matching TRBD2. The CDR3 is 14 amino acids. After removal of 1 base from V and 1 base from J, the junction contained 0 bases not matched to a gene. The germline CDR1 and CDR2 sequences are SQVTM and ANQGSEA. The CDR3 nucleotides are TGCAGCGTTGAAGTAGCGGGAGGCACAGATACGCAGTATTTT. Protein: CSVEVAGGTDTQYF.

This clonotype was seen repeatedly, ten times or more. The germline gene is not matched at one end of the junction; a read error may be the cause. The chain employs TRBV14 and TRBJ2-1, with D possibly TRBD2 on 6 matching bases. The germline CDR1 and CDR2 sequences are SGHDN and FVKESK. The CDR3 is made up of 11 amino acids. The CDR3 nucleotides read TGTGCCAGCAGCCAGGACTACCGGTTGATCTTC. Protein product: CASSQDYRLIF.

This chain joins TRBV5-1 and TRBJ2-6; D is possibly TRBD1 (6 bases). With 3 bases removed from V and 4 bases from J, the gap between germline ends came to 17 bases. Germline assignment: CDR1 SGHRS and CDR2 YFSETQ. CDR3 length: 17 residues. CDR3 sequence: CASSSAGLGAGANVLTF. For the CDR3, the DNA is TGCGCCAGCAGCTCGGCGGGTTTGGGGGCAGGGGCCAACGTCCTGACTTTC.

Many counts were recorded for this clonotype. The genes are TRBV10-3 and TRBJ1-2; 12 nucleotides match TRBD1. Germline V lookup: CDR1 ENHRY, CDR2 SYGVKD. The J segment lost 4 bases and the V segment lost 7 bases, leaving 4 bases of the junction unmatched. The CDR3 is 14 residues long. This chain's CDR3 is CAINRGQGAYGYTF. The DNA of the CDR3 is TGTGCCATCAACCGGGGACAGGGGGCCTATGGCTACACCTTC.

On this clonotype itself: A much larger clone sits a single nucleotide away, making a read error possible. The genes are TRBV11-3 and TRBJ2-1; D is undetermined. Germline values: CDR1 SGHNT, CDR2 YENEEA. Trimming left V 7 bases short and J 9 bases short, with 13 bases between. The CDR3 consists of 12 residues. The CDR3 here is CASMSASGEQFF. CDR3 nucleotide sequence: TGTGCCAGCATGTCAGCGTCCGGTGAGCAGTTCTTC.

This clonotype was seen at least ten times. V is TRBV5-1 and J is TRBJ1-5, with 7 bases aligning to TRBD1. CDR1 and CDR2 (germline): SGHRS, YFSETQ. The CDR3 sequence is 15 residues long. J was trimmed by 0 bases and V by 1 base; bases with no gene match: 1. The CDR3 nucleotides read TGCGCCAGCAGCTTGACAGGGGATAGCAATCAGCCCCAGCATTTT. This sequence encodes CASSLTGDSNQPQHF.

This clonotype was counted ten times or more. V and J are TRBV20-1 and TRBJ2-7; 7 bases agree with TRBD1. The CDR3 is made up of 16 amino acids. Germline V lookup: CDR1 DFQATT, CDR2 SNEGSKA (reference sequence). The J segment lost 2 bases and the V segment lost 6 bases, leaving 16 bases of the junction unmatched. CDR3 nucleotides: TGCAGTGCCCCCCCCCGGACAGGTCTTAATCCCTACGAGCAGTACTTC. Its protein is CSAPPRTGLNPYEQYF.